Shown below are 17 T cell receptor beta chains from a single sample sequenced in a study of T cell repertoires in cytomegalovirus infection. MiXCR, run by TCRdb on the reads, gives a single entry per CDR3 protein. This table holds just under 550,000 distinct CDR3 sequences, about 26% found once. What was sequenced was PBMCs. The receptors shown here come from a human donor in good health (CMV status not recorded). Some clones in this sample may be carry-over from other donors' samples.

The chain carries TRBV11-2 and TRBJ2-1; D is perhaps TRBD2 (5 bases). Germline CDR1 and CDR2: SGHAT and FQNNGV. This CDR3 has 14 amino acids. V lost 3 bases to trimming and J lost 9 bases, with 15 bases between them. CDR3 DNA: TGTGCCAGCAGCTTGGCGCGAGGGCCCGTTGAGCAGTTCTTC. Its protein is CASSLARGPVEQFF.

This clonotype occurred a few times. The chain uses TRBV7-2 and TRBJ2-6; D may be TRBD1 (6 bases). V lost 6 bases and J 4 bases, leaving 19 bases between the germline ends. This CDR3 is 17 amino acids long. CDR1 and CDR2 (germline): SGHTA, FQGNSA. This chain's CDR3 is CASRESQGLAGANVLTF. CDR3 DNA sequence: TGTGCCAGCAGAGAGTCACAGGGCCTGGCAGGGGCCAACGTCCTGACTTTC.

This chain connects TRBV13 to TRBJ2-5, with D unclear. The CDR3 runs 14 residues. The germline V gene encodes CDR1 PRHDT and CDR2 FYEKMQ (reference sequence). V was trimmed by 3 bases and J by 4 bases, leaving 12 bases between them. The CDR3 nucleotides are TGTGCCAGCAGCTTCGTCAGCTCCCGAGAGACCCAGTACTTC. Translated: CASSFVSSRETQYF.

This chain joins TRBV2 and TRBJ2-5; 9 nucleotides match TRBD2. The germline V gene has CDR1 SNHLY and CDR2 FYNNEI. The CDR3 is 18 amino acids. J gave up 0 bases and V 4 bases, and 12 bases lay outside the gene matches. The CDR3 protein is CASSGGTSSLIHQETQYF. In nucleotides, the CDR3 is TGTGCCAGCAGTGGTGGGACTAGCTCTCTCATTCACCAAGAGACCCAGTACTTC.

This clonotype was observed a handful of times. CDR3 loop: CASSYGAGRETQYF. The CDR3 DNA reads TGTGCCAGCAGTTACGGTGCGGGGCGCGAGACCCAGTACTTC. V and J are TRBV6-5 and TRBJ2-5; the D gene is possibly TRBD2 (6 bases). The CDR3 runs 14 residues. V lost 2 bases to trimming and J lost 5 bases, with 12 bases between them. In germline, CDR1 is MNHEY, CDR2 SVGAGI.

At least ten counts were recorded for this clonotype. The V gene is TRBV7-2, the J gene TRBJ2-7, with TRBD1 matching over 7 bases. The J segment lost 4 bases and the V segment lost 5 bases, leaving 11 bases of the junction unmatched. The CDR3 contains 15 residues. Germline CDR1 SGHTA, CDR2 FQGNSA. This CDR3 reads CASSERQGFSYEQYF. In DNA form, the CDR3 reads TGTGCCAGCAGCGAAAGACAGGGCTTCTCGTACGAGCAGTACTTC.

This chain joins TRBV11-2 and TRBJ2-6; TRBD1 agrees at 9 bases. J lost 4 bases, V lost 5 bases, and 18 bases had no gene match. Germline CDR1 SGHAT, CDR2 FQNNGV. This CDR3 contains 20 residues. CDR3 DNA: TGTGCCAGCAGCGCCGAGCCTTATGGGACAGGGTCTTCCGGGGCCAACGTCCTGACTTTC. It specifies CASSAEPYGTGSSGANVLTF.

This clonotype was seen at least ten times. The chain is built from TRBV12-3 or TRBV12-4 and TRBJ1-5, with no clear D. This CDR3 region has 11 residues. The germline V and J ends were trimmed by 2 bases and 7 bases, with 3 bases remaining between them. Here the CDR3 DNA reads TGTGCCAGCAGTTTAAGGCAGCCCCAGCATTTT. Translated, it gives CASSLRQPQHF.

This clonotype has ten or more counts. The CDR3 loop reads CASSLLAGKTGELFF. The CDR3 nucleotides read TGTGCCAGCAGCTTACTGGCGGGAAAAACCGGGGAGCTGTTTTTT. The V call is TRBV7-8, the J call TRBJ2-2; D is possibly TRBD2 (6 bases). Germline V gene data show CDR1 as SGHVS and CDR2 as FQNEAQ. The V end lost 2 bases, the J end lost 5 bases, and 12 bases lay between the germline ends. The CDR3 sequence is 15 residues long.

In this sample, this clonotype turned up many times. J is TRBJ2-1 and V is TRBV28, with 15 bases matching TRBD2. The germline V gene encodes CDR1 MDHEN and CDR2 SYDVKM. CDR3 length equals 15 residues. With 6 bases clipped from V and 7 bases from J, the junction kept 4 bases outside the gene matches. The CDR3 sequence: CASSPGTSGRNEQFF. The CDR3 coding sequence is TGTGCCAGCAGCCCCGGGACTAGCGGGAGGAATGAGCAGTTCTTC. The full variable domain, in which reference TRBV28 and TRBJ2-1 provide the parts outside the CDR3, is DVKVTQSSRYLVKRTGEKVFLECVQDMDHENMFWYRQDPGLGLRLIYFSYDVKMKEKGDIPEGYSVSREKKERFSLILESASTNQTSMYLCASSPGTSGRNEQFFGPGTRLTVL.

CDR3 DNA sequence: TGTGCCAGCATCGAGGTCGGCAGGGGGCGGCACGAGCAGTACTTC. Translating it yields CASIEVGRGRHEQYF. The chain links TRBV6-2 or TRBV6-3 to TRBJ2-7; 8 positions match TRBD1. CDR1 is MNHEY, CDR2 SVGEGT, per germline. The CDR3 is 15 residues long. J gave up 5 bases and V 7 bases, and 13 bases lay outside the gene matches.

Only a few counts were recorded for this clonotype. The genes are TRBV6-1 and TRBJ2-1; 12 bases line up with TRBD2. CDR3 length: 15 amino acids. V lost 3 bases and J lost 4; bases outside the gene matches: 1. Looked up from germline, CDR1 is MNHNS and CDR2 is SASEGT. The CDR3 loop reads CASSDLAGGYNEQFF. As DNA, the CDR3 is TGTGCCAGCAGTGATCTAGCGGGAGGGTACAATGAGCAGTTCTTC.

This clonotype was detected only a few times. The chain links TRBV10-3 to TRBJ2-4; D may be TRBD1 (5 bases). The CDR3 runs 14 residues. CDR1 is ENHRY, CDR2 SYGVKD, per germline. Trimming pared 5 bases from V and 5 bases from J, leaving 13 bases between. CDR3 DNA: TGTGCCATCAGTCAAGTGATCAGGGAAAACATTCAGTACTTC. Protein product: CAISQVIRENIQYF.

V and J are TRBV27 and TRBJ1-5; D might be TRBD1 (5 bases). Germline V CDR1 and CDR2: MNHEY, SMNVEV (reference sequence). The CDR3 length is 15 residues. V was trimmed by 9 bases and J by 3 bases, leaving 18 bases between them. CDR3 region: CARRGFSTDNQPQHF. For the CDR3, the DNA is TGTGCCAGACGTGGATTCTCGACAGACAATCAGCCCCAGCATTTT.

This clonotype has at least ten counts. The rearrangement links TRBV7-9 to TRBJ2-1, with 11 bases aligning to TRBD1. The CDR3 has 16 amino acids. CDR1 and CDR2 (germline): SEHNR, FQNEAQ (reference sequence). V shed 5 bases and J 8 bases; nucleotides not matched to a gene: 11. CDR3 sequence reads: CASSPRTGGAFDEQFF. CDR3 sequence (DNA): TGTGCCAGCAGCCCCCGGACAGGGGGCGCTTTCGATGAGCAGTTCTTC.

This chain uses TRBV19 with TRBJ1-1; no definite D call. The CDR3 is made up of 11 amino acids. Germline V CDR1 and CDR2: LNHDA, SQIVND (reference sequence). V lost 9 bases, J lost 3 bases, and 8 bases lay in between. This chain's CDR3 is CARSLHTEAFF. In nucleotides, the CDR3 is TGTGCCAGGTCCCTCCACACTGAAGCTTTCTTT. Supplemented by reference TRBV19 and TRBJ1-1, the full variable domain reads DGGITQSPKYLFRKEGQNVTLSCEQNLNHDAMYWYRQDPGQGLRLIYYSQIVNDFQKGDIAEGYSVSREKKESFPLTVTSAQKNPTAFYLCARSLHTEAFFGQGTRLTVV.

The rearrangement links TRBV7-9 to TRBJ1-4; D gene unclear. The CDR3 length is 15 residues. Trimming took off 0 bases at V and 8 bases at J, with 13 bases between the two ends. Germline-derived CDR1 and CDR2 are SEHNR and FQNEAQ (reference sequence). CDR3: CASSLAEGVREKLFF. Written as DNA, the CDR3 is TGTGCCAGCAGCTTAGCGGAGGGTGTTCGCGAAAAACTGTTTTTT.